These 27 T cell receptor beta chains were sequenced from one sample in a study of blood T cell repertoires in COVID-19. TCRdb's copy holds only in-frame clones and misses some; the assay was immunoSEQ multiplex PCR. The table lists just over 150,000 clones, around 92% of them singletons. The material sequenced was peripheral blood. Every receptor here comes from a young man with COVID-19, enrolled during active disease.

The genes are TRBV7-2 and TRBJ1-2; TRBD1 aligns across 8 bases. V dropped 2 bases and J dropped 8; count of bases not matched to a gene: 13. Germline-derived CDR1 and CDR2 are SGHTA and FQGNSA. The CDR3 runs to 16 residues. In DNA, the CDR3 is TGTGCCAGCAGCTTACCCAACAGGGGGGGTTCTATAGGCTACACCTTC. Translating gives CASSLPNRGGSIGYTF.

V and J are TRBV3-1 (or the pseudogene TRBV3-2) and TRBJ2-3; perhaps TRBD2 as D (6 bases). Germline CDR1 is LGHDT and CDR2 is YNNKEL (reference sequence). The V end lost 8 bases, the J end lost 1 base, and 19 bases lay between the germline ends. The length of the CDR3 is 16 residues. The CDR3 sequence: CASQQIPGGGTDTQYF. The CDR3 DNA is TGTGCCAGCCAGCAGATTCCTGGCGGGGGCACAGATACGCAGTATTTT.

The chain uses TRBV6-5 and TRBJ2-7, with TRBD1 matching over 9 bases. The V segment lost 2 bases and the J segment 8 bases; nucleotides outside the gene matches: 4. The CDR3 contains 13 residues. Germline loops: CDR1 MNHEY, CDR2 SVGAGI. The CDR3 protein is CASSYPQGAQQYF. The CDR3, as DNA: TGTGCCAGCAGTTACCCACAGGGGGCCCAGCAGTACTTC.

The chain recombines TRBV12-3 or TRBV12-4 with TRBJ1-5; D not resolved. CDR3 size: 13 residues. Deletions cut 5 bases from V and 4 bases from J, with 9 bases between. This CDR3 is CASSLIPNQPQHF. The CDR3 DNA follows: TGTGCCAGCAGTCTAATACCGAATCAGCCCCAGCATTTT.

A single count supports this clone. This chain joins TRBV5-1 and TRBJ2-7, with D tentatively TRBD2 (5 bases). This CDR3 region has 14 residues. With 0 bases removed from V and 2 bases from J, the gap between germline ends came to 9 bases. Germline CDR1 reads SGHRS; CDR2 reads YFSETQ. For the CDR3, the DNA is TGCGCCAGCAGCTTGGGTCCCGGGGCCTACGAGCAGTACTTC. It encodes CASSLGPGAYEQYF.

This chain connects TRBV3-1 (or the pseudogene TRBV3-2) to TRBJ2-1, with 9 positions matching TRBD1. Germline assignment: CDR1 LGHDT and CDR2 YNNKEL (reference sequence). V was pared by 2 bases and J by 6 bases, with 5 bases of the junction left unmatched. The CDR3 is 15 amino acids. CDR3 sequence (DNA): TGTGCCAGCAGCCAATCCGGGACAGGGATCAATGAGCAGTTCTTC. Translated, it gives CASSQSGTGINEQFF.

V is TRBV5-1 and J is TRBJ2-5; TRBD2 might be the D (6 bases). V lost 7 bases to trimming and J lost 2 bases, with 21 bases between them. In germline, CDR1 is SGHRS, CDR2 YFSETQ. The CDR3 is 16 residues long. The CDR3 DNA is TGCGCCAGCGGCTCCCCCGACGGGAGACTACAAGAGACCCAGTACTTC. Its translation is CASGSPDGRLQETQYF.

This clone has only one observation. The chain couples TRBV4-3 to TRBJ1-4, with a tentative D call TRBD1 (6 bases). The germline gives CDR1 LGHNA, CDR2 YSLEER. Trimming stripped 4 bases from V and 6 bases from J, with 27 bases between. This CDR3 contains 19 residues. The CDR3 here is CASSPQNREGGRWDEKLFF. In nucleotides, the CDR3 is TGCGCCAGCAGCCCCCAAAATCGGGAGGGGGGGCGATGGGATGAAAAACTGTTTTTT.

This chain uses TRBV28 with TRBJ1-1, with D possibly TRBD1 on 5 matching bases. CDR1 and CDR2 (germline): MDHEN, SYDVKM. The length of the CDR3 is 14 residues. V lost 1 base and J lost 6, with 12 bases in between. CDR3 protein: CASSLSRVFPEAFF. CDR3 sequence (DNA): TGTGCCAGCAGTTTATCCAGGGTCTTTCCTGAAGCTTTCTTT.

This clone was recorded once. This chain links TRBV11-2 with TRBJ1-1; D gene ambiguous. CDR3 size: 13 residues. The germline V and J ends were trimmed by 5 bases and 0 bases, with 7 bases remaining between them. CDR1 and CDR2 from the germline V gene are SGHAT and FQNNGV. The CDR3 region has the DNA TGTGCCAGCAGCCGAGCTTTGAACACTGAAGCTTTCTTT. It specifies CASSRALNTEAFF.

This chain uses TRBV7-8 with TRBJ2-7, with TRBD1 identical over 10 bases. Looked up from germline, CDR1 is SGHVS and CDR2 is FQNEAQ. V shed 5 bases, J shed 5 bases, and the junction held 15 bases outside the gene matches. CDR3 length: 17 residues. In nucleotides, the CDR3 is TGTGCCAGCAGCCTACAAATGATGACGGGACAGGGGCACGAGCAGTACTTC. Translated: CASSLQMMTGQGHEQYF.

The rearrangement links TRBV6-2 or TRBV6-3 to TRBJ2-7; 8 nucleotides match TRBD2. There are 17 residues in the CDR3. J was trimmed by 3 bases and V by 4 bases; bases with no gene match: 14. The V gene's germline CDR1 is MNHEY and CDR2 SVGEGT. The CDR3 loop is CASSSLRGRNPYYEQYF. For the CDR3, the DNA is TGTGCCAGCAGTTCCCTCCGCGGGAGGAACCCCTACTACGAGCAGTACTTC.

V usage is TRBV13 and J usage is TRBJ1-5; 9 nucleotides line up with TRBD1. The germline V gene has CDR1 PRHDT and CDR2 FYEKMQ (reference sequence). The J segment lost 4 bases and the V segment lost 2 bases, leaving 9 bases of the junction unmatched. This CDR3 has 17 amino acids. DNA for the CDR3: TGTGCCAGCAGCTTAAGGACCGGGACAGGGTATAATCAGCCCCAGCATTTT. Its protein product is CASSLRTGTGYNQPQHF.

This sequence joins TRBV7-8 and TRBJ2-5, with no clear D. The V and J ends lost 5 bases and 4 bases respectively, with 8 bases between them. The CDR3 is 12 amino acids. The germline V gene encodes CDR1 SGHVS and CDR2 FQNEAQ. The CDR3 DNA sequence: TGTGCCAGCAGCCAGAGAGGAGAGACCCAGTACTTC. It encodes CASSQRGETQYF.

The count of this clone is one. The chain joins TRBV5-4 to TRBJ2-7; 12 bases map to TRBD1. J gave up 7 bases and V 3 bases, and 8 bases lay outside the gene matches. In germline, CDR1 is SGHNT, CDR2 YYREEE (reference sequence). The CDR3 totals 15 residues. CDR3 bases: TGTGCCAGCAGCTCCCCGGGACAGGGGGCGAGGGAGCAGTACTTC. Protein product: CASSSPGQGAREQYF.

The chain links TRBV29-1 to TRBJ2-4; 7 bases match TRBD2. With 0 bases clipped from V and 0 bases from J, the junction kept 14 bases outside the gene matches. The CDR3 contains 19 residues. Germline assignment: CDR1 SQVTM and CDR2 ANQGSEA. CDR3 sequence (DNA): TGCAGCGTTGAAGATGAGAGAGGGACTATTCATCTAGCCAAAAACATTCAGTACTTC. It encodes CSVEDERGTIHLAKNIQYF.

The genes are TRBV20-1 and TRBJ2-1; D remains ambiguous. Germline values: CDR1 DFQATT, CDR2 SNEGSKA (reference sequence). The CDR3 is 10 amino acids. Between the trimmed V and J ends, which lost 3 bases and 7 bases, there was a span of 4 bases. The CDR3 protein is CSASVNEQFF. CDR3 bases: TGCAGTGCTAGCGTAAATGAGCAGTTCTTC.

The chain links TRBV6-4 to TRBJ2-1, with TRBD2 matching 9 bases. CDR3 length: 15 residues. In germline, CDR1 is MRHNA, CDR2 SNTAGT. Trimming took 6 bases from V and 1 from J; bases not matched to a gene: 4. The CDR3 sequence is CASRTLAGSYNEQFF. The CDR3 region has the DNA TGTGCCAGCAGAACGCTAGCGGGGTCCTACAATGAGCAGTTCTTC.

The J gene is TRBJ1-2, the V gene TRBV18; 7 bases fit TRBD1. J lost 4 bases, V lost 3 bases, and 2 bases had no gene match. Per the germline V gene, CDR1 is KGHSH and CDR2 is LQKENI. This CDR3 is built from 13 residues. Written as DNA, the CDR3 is TGTGCCAGCTCACCGGACAGGAGCTATGGCTACACCTTC. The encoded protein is CASSPDRSYGYTF.

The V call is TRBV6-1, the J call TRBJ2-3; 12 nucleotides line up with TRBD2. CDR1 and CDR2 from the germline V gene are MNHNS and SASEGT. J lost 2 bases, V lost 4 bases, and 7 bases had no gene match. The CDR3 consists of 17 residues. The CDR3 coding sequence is TGTGCCAGCAGTGTATCTTGGACTAGCGGGGACACAGATACGCAGTATTTT. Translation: CASSVSWTSGDTDTQYF.

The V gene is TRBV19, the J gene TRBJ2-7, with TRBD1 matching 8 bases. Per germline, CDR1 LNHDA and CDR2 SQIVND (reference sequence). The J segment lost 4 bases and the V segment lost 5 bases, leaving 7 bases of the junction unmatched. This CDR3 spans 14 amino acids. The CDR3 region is CASSRGDRLYEQYF. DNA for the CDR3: TGTGCCAGTAGTCGTGGGGACAGGCTGTACGAGCAGTACTTC.

The CDR3 is CASSQGQGQGYTF. CDR3 nucleotide sequence: TGTGCCAGCAGCCAGGGACAGGGCCAGGGCTACACCTTC. The chain links TRBV7-2 to TRBJ1-2, with TRBD1 matching over 9 bases. The V and J ends lost 5 bases and 8 bases, in that order; junction bases with no gene match: 6. The V gene's germline CDR1 is SGHTA and CDR2 FQGNSA. This CDR3 comprises 13 residues.

This chain's CDR3 is CASITNGGQGLHGEAFF. For the CDR3, the DNA is TGTGCCAGTATCACCAACGGGGGACAGGGGCTACATGGTGAAGCTTTCTTT. The rearrangement links TRBV19 to TRBJ1-1, with TRBD1 matching over 10 bases. The V and J ends lost 7 bases and 7 bases, in that order; junction bases with no gene match: 18. The CDR3 has 17 amino acids. Germline-derived CDR1 and CDR2 are LNHDA and SQIVND (reference sequence).

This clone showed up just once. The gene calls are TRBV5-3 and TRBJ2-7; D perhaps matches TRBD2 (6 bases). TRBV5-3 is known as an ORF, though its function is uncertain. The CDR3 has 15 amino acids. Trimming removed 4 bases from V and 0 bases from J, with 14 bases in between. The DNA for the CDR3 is TGTGCCAGAAGCCGGAGGGACGGCTACTCCTACGAGCAGTACTTC. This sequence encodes CARSRRDGYSYEQYF.

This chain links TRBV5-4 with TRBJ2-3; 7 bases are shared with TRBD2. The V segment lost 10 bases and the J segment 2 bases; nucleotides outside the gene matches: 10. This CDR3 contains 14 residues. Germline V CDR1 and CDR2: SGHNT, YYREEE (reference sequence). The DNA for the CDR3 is TGTGCCGATACTCTAGCGGTACACACAGATACGCAGTATTTT. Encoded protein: CADTLAVHTDTQYF.

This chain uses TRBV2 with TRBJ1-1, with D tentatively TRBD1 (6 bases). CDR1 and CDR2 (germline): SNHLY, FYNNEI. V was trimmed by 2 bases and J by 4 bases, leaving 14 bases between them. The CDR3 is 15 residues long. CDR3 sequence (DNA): TGTGCCAGCAGTGAATCGGGGGGCACGGCCACTGAAGCTTTCTTT. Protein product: CASSESGGTATEAFF. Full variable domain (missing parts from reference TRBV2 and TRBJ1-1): EPEVTQTPSHQVTQMGQEVILRCVPISNHLYFYWYRQILGQKVEFLVSFYNNEISEKSEIFDDQFSVERPDGSNFTLKIRSTKLEDSAMYFCASSESGGTATEAFFGQGTRLTVV.

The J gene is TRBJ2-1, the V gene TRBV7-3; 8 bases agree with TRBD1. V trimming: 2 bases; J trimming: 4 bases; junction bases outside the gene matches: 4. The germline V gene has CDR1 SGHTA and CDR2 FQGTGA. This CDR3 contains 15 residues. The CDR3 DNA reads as TGTGCCAGCAGCTTACCAGGGGGCGCTTACAATGAGCAGTTCTTC. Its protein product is CASSLPGGAYNEQFF.